The T cell receptor beta chain under discussion was sequenced for a study of OX40 agonist ivuxolimab in advanced cancers. Study background: A history of anti-PD-1, anti-PD-L1 or anti-CTLA-4 therapy was acceptable, and about 37% had some.

The CDR3 runs 14 residues. Germline lookup yields CDR1 MNHNS and CDR2 SASEGT. Trimming stripped 5 bases from V and 2 bases from J, with 11 bases between. Only in-frame clones appear in the TCRdb table, and some are missing; sequencing was by immunoSEQ multiplex PCR. The sample has some 60,000 clones; around 86% are singletons. Sequences were derived from CD4+ or CD8+ T cells sorted from blood, sampled in a trial of the OX40 agonist ivuxolimab. The chain recombines TRBV6-1 with TRBJ2-3; D is unclear. The origin of this receptor is an adult with an advanced solid tumor such as melanoma, head and neck, liver or kidney cancer. CDR3 sequence reads: CASSRFMTTDTQYF. For the CDR3, the DNA is TGTGCCAGCAGTCGATTTATGACCACAGATACGCAGTATTTT.